The following is a T cell receptor beta chain sequence with its context. This sample was included in a study of blood T cell repertoires in COVID-19. Here immunoSEQ multiplex PCR was the method, and the copy in TCRdb shows in-frame clones only, minus some. The sample yields tens of thousands of clones, around 91% seen once. Germline V gives CDR1 SNHLY, CDR2 FYNNEI. The CDR3 spans 13 residues. V was clipped by 3 bases and J by 4 bases, with 9 bases between them. The material sequenced was peripheral blood. The gene calls are TRBV2 and TRBJ1-2; D call uncertain. The clonotype originates from a man aged 70 or older with active or convalescent COVID-19. The CDR3 DNA follows: TGTGCCAGCAGTGAGTGGCAGGTCTATGGCTACACCTTC. Translation: CASSEWQVYGYTF. Filled out from reference TRBV2 and TRBJ1-2, the complete variable domain reads EPEVTQTPSHQVTQMGQEVILRCVPISNHLYFYWYRQILGQKVEFLVSFYNNEISEKSEIFDDQFSVERPDGSNFTLKIRSTKLEDSAMYFCASSEWQVYGYTFGSGTRLTVV.